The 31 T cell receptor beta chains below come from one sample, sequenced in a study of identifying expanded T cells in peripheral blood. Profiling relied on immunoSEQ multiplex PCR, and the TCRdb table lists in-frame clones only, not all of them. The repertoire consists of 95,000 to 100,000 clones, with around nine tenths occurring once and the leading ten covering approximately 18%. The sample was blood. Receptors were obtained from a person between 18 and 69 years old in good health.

CDR3 bases: TGTGCCAGCAGTGAACTCGGCCGGGGTCTCACAGATACGCAGTATTTT. Protein sequence: CASSELGRGLTDTQYF. The J gene is TRBJ2-3, the V gene TRBV6-1; a weak D match, TRBD2 (5 bases). V was clipped by 2 bases and J by 2 bases, with 14 bases between them. CDR3 length equals 16 residues. In germline, CDR1 is MNHNS, CDR2 SASEGT.

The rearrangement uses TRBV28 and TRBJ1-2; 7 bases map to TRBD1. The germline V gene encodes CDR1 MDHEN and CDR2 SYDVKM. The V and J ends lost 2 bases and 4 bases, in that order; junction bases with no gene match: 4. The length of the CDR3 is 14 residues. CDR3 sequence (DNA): TGTGCCAGCAGTTTAACAGGGGATATCTATGGCTACACCTTC. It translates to CASSLTGDIYGYTF.

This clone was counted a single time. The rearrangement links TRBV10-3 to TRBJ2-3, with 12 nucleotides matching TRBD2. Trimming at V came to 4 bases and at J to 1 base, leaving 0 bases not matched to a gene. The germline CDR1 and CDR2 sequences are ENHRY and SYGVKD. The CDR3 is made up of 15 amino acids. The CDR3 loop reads CAISGTSGGTDTQYF. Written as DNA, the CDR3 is TGTGCCATCAGTGGGACTAGCGGGGGCACAGATACGCAGTATTTT.

CDR3 nucleotides: TGCGCCAGCAGCCAAGATCCGGGACAGGGGGGAGACGAGCAGTACTTC. Protein product: CASSQDPGQGGDEQYF. The J gene is TRBJ2-7, the V gene TRBV4-3; 11 bases map to TRBD1. V was clipped by 0 bases and J by 5 bases; unmatched bases: 6. The CDR3 is made up of 16 amino acids. CDR1 is LGHNA and CDR2 is YSLEER in the germline V gene.

CDR3 loop: CASTLTSNYGYTF. DNA of the CDR3: TGTGCCAGCACTCTGACGAGCAACTATGGCTACACCTTC. V and J are TRBV6-5 and TRBJ1-2; D is uncertain. Germline V gene data show CDR1 as MNHEY and CDR2 as SVGAGI. This CDR3 contains 13 residues. Trimming left V 7 bases short and J 2 bases short, with 11 bases between.

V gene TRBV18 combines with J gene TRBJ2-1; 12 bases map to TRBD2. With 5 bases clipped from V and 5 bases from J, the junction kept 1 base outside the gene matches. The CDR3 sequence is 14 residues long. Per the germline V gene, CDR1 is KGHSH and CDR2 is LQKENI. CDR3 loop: CASSRTSGDNEQFF. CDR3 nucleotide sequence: TGTGCCAGCTCAAGGACTAGCGGGGACAATGAGCAGTTCTTC.

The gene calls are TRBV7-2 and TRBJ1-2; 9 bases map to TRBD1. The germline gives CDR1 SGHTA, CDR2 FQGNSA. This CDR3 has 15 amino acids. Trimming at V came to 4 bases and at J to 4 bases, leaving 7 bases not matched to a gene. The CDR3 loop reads CASSWGQGDPYGYTF. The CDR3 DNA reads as TGTGCCAGCAGCTGGGGACAGGGCGACCCCTATGGCTACACCTTC.

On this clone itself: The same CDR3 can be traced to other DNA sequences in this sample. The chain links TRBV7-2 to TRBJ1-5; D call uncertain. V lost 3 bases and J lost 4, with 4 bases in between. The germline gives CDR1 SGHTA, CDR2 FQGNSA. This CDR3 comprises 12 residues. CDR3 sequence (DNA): TGTGCCAGCAGCTTGGGAAATCAGCCCCAGCATTTT. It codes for CASSLGNQPQHF.

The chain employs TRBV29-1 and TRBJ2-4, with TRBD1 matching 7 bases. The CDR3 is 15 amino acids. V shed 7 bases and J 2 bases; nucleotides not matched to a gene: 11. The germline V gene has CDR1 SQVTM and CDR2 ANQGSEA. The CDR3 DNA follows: TGCAGCGCAACCCAGGGGGTAGTGTCCAAAAACATTCAGTACTTC. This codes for CSATQGVVSKNIQYF.

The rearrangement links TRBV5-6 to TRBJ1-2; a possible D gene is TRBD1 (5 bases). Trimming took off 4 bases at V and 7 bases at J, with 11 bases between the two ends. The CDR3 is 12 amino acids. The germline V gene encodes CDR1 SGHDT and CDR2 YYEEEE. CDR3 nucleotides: TGTGCCAGCAGCACCGGGGGTCCTGGCTACACCTTC. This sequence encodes CASSTGGPGYTF.

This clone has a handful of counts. CDR3 in DNA: TGTGCCAGCAGTTCTATGGTAGCCTCGACCGGGGGAACTGAAGCTTTCTTT. Its protein is CASSSMVASTGGTEAFF. The V and J genes are TRBV2 and TRBJ1-1; tentative D call: TRBD1 (5 bases). The germline V gene encodes CDR1 SNHLY and CDR2 FYNNEI. The length of the CDR3 is 17 residues. Trimming stripped 5 bases from V and 5 bases from J, with 24 bases between.

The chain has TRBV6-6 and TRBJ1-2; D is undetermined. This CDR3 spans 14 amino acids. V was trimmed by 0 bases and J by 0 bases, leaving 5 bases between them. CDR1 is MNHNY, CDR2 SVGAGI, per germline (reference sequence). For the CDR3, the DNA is TGTGCCAGCAGTTACTCGCGCTCTAACTATGGCTACACCTTC. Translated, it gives CASSYSRSNYGYTF.

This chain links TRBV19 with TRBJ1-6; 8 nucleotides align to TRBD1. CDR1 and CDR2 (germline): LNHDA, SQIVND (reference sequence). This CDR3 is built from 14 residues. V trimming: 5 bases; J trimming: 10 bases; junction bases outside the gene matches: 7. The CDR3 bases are TGTGCCAGTAGTCCGTGGACAGGGAGGTCACCCCTCCACTTT. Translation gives CASSPWTGRSPLHF.

The CDR3 is CASGLTGDSGNTIYF. The DNA of the CDR3 is TGCGCCAGCGGGCTGACAGGGGACTCTGGAAACACCATATATTTT. The chain links TRBV5-1 to TRBJ1-3; 8 nucleotides align to TRBD1. Germline V CDR1 and CDR2: SGHRS, YFSETQ. This CDR3 region has 15 residues. With V trimmed by 7 bases and J by 0 bases, 6 bases remained unmatched.

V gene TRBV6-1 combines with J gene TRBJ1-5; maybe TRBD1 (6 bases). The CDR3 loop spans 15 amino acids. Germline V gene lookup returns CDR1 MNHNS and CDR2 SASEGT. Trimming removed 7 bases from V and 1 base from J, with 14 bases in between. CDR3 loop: CASTREGGSNQPQHF. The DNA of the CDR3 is TGTGCCAGCACCCGAGAGGGGGGAAGCAATCAGCCCCAGCATTTT.

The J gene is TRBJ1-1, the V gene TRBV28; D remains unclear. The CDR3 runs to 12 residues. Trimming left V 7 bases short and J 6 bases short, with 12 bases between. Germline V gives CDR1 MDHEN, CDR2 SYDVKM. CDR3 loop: CASTPWGSEAFF. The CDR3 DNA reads TGTGCCAGCACCCCTTGGGGATCTGAAGCTTTCTTT.

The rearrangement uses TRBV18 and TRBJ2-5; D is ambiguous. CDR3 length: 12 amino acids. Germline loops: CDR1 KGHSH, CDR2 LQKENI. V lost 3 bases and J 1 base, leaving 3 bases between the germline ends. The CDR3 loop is CASSPTQETQYF. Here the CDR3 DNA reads TGTGCCAGCTCACCCACCCAAGAGACCCAGTACTTC.

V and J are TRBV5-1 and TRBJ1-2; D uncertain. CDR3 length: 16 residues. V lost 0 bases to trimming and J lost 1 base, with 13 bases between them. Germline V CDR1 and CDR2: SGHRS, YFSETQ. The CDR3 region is CASSLAPPGVNYGYTF. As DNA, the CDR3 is TGCGCCAGCAGCTTGGCACCGCCTGGGGTTAACTATGGCTACACCTTC.

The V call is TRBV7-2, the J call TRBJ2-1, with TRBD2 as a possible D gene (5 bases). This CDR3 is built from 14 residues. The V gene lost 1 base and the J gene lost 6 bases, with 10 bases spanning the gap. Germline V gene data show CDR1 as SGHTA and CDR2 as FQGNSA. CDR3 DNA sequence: TGTGCCAGCAGCTTAGTCCTAGCATCCAATGAGCAGTTCTTC. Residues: CASSLVLASNEQFF.

CDR3 sequence reads: CASSYPLAGKYEQYF. The CDR3 coding sequence is TGTGCCAGCAGTTACCCCCTAGCGGGGAAATACGAGCAGTACTTC. The V gene is TRBV6-5, the J gene TRBJ2-7; 9 bases agree with TRBD2. Trimming cost V 2 bases and J 4 bases; bases outside gene matches: 6. The germline CDR1 and CDR2 sequences are MNHEY and SVGAGI. The CDR3 is 15 residues long.

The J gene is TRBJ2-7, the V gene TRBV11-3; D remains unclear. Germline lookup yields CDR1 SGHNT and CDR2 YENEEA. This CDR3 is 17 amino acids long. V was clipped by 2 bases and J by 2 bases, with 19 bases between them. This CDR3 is CASSLRGQAPSPYEQYF. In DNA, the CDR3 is TGTGCCAGCAGCTTACGCGGCCAGGCCCCATCTCCCTACGAGCAGTACTTC.

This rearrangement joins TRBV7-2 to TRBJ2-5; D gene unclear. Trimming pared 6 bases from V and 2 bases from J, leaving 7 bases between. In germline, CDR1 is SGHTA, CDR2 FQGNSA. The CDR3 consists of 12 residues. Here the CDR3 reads CASSYFQETQYF. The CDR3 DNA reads TGTGCCAGCAGTTACTTTCAAGAGACCCAGTACTTC.

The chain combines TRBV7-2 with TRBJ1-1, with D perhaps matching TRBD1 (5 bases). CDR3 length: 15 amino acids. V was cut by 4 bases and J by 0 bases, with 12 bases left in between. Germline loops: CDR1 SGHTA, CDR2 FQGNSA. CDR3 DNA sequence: TGTGCCAGCAGCTCGGGGGGACCCATGAACACTGAAGCTTTCTTT. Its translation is CASSSGGPMNTEAFF.

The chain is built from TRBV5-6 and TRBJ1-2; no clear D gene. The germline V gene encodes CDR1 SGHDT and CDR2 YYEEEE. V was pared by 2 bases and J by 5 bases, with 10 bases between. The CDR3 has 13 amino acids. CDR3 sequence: CASSFSGLYGYTF. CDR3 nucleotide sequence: TGTGCCAGCAGCTTTTCGGGTCTGTATGGCTACACCTTC.

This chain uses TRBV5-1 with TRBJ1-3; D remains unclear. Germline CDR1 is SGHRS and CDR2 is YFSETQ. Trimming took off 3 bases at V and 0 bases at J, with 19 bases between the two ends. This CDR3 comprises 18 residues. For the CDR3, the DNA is TGCGCCAGCAGCTCTACGCCGGCCCGGTATCTCTCTGGAAACACCATATATTTT. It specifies CASSSTPARYLSGNTIYF.

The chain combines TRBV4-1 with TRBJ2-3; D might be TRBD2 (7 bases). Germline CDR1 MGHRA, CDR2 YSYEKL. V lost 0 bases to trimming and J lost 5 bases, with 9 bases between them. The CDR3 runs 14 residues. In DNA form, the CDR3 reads TGCGCCAGCAGCCAAGAAGGGGGGGAAGATACGCAGTATTTT. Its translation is CASSQEGGEDTQYF.

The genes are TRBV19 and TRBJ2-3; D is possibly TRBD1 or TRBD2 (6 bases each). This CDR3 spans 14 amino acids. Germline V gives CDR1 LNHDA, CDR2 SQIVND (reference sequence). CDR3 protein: CALRGGSATDTQYF. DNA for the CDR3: TGTGCTTTGAGAGGGGGGTCCGCTACAGATACGCAGTATTTT. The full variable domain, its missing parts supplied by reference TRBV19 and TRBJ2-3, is DGGITQSPKYLFRKEGQNVTLSCEQNLNHDAMYWYRQDPGQGLRLIYYSQIVNDFQKGDIAEGYSVSREKKESFPLTVTSAQKNPTAFYLCALRGGSATDTQYFGPGTRLTVL.

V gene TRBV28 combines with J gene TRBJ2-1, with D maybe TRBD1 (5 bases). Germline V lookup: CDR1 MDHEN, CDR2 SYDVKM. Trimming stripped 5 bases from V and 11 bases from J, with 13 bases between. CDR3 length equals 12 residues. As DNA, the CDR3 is TGTGCCAGCAGTCAAACCAGGGTCAAGCAGTTCTTC. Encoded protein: CASSQTRVKQFF.

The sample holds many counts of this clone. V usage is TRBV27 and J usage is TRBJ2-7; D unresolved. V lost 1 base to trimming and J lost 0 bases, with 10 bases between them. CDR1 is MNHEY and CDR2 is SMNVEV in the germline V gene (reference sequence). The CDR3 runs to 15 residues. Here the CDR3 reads CASSLFSGLSYEQYF. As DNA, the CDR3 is TGTGCCAGCAGTTTATTTTCTGGCCTCTCCTACGAGCAGTACTTC.

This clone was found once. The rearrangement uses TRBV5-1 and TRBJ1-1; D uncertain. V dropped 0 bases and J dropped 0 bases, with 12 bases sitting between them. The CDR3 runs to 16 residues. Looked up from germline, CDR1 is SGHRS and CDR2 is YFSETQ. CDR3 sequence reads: CASSLAGQPMNTEAFF. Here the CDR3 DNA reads TGCGCCAGCAGCTTGGCCGGGCAGCCGATGAACACTGAAGCTTTCTTT.

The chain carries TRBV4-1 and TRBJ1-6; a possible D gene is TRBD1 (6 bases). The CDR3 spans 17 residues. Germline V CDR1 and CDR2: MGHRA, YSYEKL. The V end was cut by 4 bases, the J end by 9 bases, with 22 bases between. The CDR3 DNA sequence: TGCGCCAGCAGCCGAAGTGAACTGGGGGGGCAGTTTTCACCCCTCCACTTT. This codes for CASSRSELGGQFSPLHF.